One TCR beta chain is described in this entry. Its antigen is unidentified. These data come from a study of CXCR3-negative and CXCR3-positive naive CD8 T cells. Study-level background: Summed over all libraries, TRB reads came to about 140 million, with about 1.5 +/- 0.3 million per library.

Study findings and constraints: Researchers report that CXCR3-positive naive cells carry more hydrophobic TRB CDR3s than CXCR3-negative naive cells.

With UMI labels, 5' RACE was used to prepare the TRB cDNA libraries. TCRdb reworked the 5' RACE reads into one entry per CDR3 protein, no DNA. Its clone listing holds about 150,000 distinct CDR3 sequences. CDR1 is SGDLS, CDR2 YYNGEE, per germline. This CDR3 spans 17 amino acids. The source of this sequence is a human donor in good health. Some clones in this sample may be carry-over from other donors' samples. The source material was naive CXCR3+ CD8+ T cells from blood. Noted subset: CD45RO-CCR7+CD27+CD95- naive CD8+ T cells expressing CXCR3 (TNR3+). The rearrangement joins TRBV9 to TRBJ2-2; the D call from TCRdb, TRBD1, cannot be confirmed without DNA. CDR3 sequence reads: CASSIRYRVLDTGELFF. The full variable domain, completed using reference TRBV9 and TRBJ2-2, is DSGVTQTPKHLITATGQRVTLRCSPRSGDLSVYWYQQSLDQGLQFLIQYYNGEERAKGNILERFSAQQFPDLHSELNLSSLELGDSALYFCASSIRYRVLDTGELFFGEGSRLTVL.